Each of the 30 T cell receptor beta chains below was sequenced from the same sample in a study of control samples from healthy donors and cancer patients. Method: immunoSEQ multiplex PCR; TCRdb's copy keeps in-frame clones and lacks some. The sample has roughly 150,000 clones, 70% to 90% seen once. Sequencing was carried out using blood. The receptors derive from a man aged 18 to 30 in good health.

V and J are TRBV7-6 and TRBJ2-5; 8 bases are shared with TRBD2. V shed 5 bases and J 1 base; nucleotides not matched to a gene: 3. In germline, CDR1 is SGHVS, CDR2 FNYEAQ. CDR3 length: 14 amino acids. In DNA form, the CDR3 reads TGTGCCAGCAGCCGAGCGGGGGTCCAAGAGACCCAGTACTTC. Translating gives CASSRAGVQETQYF.

The rearrangement joins TRBV3-1 (or the pseudogene TRBV3-2) to TRBJ2-2; no reliable D call. The CDR3 has 18 amino acids. V was shortened by 2 bases and J by 4 bases, with 20 bases between the two germline ends. Per germline, CDR1 LGHDT and CDR2 YNNKEL (reference sequence). The CDR3 reads CASSQTDLSCSGTGELFF. The CDR3 DNA sequence: TGTGCCAGCAGCCAAACAGACCTCAGTTGTTCTGGCACCGGGGAGCTGTTTTTT.

V is TRBV7-6 and J is TRBJ2-7; 7 bases map to TRBD2. With 5 bases clipped from V and 1 base from J, the junction kept 8 bases outside the gene matches. CDR3 length: 15 amino acids. Germline-derived CDR1 and CDR2 are SGHVS and FNYEAQ. CDR3 in amino acids: CASSPLGGGSYEQYF. CDR3 coding DNA: TGTGCCAGCAGCCCCCTGGGGGGGGGATCCTACGAGCAGTACTTC.

This clone showed up just once. The chain is built from TRBV6-4 and TRBJ1-1; D is ambiguous. Between the trimmed V and J ends, which lost 5 bases and 7 bases, there was a span of 11 bases. Germline CDR1 reads MRHNA; CDR2 reads SNTAGT. The CDR3 covers 12 residues. CDR3 protein: CASSPTGCEAFF. The CDR3 nucleotides are TGTGCCAGCAGTCCCACGGGTTGTGAAGCTTTCTTT.

The gene calls are TRBV7-9 and TRBJ1-6; no reliable D call. The ends were cut back, 5 bases at V and 0 bases at J, with 8 bases in the middle. The CDR3 is 15 residues long. The germline V gene has CDR1 SEHNR and CDR2 FQNEAQ (reference sequence). The CDR3 reads CASSPPGSYNSPLHF. The DNA of the CDR3 is TGTGCCAGCAGCCCACCCGGCTCCTATAATTCACCCCTCCACTTT. Based on the CDR3 plus reference TRBV7-9 and TRBJ1-6, the full variable domain is DTGVSQNPRHKITKRGQNVTFRCDPISEHNRLYWYRQTLGQGPEFLTYFQNEAQLEKSRLLSDRFSAERPKGSFSTLEIQRTEQGDSAMYLCASSPPGSYNSPLHFGNGTRLTVT.

This clone was observed once. The CDR3, as DNA: TGTGCCAGCAGCTTCGAAGGACGGAGCACAGATACGCAGTATTTT. Translated, it gives CASSFEGRSTDTQYF. The chain is built from TRBV5-4 and TRBJ2-3; D is unresolved. The length of the CDR3 is 15 residues. Trimming removed 2 bases at V and 0 bases at J, with 10 bases between. Per the germline V gene, CDR1 is SGHNT and CDR2 is YYREEE (reference sequence). Drawing the rest from reference TRBV5-4 and TRBJ2-3, the complete variable domain is ETGVTQSPTHLIKTRGQQVTLRCSSQSGHNTVSWYQQALGQGPQFIFQYYREEENGRGNFPPRFSGLQFPNYSSELNVNALELDDSALYLCASSFEGRSTDTQYFGPGTRLTVL.

The chain joins TRBV6-2 or TRBV6-3 to TRBJ1-2; D not resolved. Germline CDR1 MNHEY, CDR2 SVGEGT. The CDR3 covers 13 residues. V lost 2 bases and J 3 bases, leaving 7 bases between the germline ends. In DNA, the CDR3 is TGTGCCAGCAGTTACGCAGGACACTATGGCTACACCTTC. Translated, it gives CASSYAGHYGYTF.

The chain combines TRBV11-2 with TRBJ1-1; the match to TRBD1 covers 7 bases. The germline CDR1 and CDR2 sequences are SGHAT and FQNNGV. This CDR3 comprises 11 residues. V dropped 4 bases and J dropped 10; count of bases not matched to a gene: 3. The CDR3: CASSSGGGAFF. The CDR3 DNA reads as TGTGCCAGCAGCTCAGGGGGGGGAGCTTTCTTT.

This sequence joins TRBV6-2 or TRBV6-3 and TRBJ2-7; the D is unclear. Trimming took off 2 bases at V and 6 bases at J, with 5 bases between the two ends. Germline lookup yields CDR1 MNHEY and CDR2 SVGEGT. The CDR3 covers 11 residues. This chain's CDR3 is CASSYVAEQYF. For the CDR3, the DNA is TGTGCCAGCAGTTACGTAGCCGAGCAGTACTTC.

V gene TRBV5-6 combines with J gene TRBJ2-3; 12 bases match TRBD1. The germline V gene has CDR1 SGHDT and CDR2 YYEEEE. The CDR3 length is 15 residues. V lost 3 bases and J lost 5; bases outside the gene matches: 4. As DNA, the CDR3 is TGTGCCAGCAGCTACGGGACAGGGGGCGGAGATACGCAGTATTTT. Protein product: CASSYGTGGGDTQYF.

V and J are TRBV30 and TRBJ2-1; D is perhaps TRBD1 (5 bases). CDR1 is GTSNPN, CDR2 SVGIG, per germline (reference sequence). This CDR3 has 13 amino acids. Trimming removed 4 bases at V and 9 bases at J, with 16 bases between. CDR3 loop: CAWTQARASEQFF. The CDR3 bases are TGTGCCTGGACCCAGGCCAGGGCGAGTGAGCAGTTCTTC.

V gene TRBV3-1 (or the pseudogene TRBV3-2) combines with J gene TRBJ1-1; unclear D gene. Germline V lookup: CDR1 LGHDT, CDR2 YNNKEL (reference sequence). V gave up 4 bases and J gave up 4 bases, with 13 bases separating them. The CDR3 length is 14 residues. This chain's CDR3 is CASSPTGIFTEAFF. CDR3 in DNA: TGTGCCAGCAGCCCTACGGGCATATTCACTGAAGCTTTCTTT.

A single count supports this clone. The gene calls are TRBV5-6 and TRBJ2-7, with TRBD1 as a possible D gene (7 bases). Trimming stripped 5 bases from V and 3 bases from J, with 27 bases between. Germline CDR1 reads SGHDT; CDR2 reads YYEEEE. This CDR3 spans 18 amino acids. The CDR3 loop reads CASSQLTGEEPAGYEQYF. The CDR3 DNA reads TGTGCCAGCAGTCAACTCACAGGGGAGGAACCGGCCGGCTACGAGCAGTACTTC.

The rearrangement joins TRBV6-2 or TRBV6-3 to TRBJ1-4, with 9 bases aligning to TRBD1. After removal of 6 bases from V and 5 bases from J, the junction contained 28 bases not matched to a gene. The length of the CDR3 is 22 residues. The germline V gene encodes CDR1 MNHEY and CDR2 SVGEGT. CDR3 residues: CASSLKPPPGGTGQRKNEKLFF. CDR3 DNA: TGTGCCAGCAGCCTTAAACCCCCCCCCGGCGGGACAGGGCAGAGGAAGAATGAAAAACTGTTTTTT.

The rearrangement links TRBV7-2 to TRBJ1-1, with 11 bases aligning to TRBD1. Germline V gene lookup returns CDR1 SGHTA and CDR2 FQGNSA. The CDR3 covers 13 residues. V lost 3 bases to trimming and J lost 8 bases; unmatched junction nucleotides: 2. CDR3 residues: CASSLDRGQEAFF. The CDR3 nucleotides read TGTGCCAGCAGCTTGGACAGGGGGCAGGAAGCTTTCTTT.

The chain joins TRBV5-6 to TRBJ1-1, with D unclear. V lost 5 bases and J 4 bases, leaving 9 bases between the germline ends. The CDR3 totals 12 residues. CDR1 is SGHDT and CDR2 is YYEEEE in the germline V gene. CDR3 coding DNA: TGTGCCAGCAGTACCCGGGGCACTGAAGCTTTCTTT. It encodes CASSTRGTEAFF.

This chain links TRBV4-2 with TRBJ1-1; the D is unclear. This CDR3 has 16 residues. Trimming stripped 0 bases from V and 0 bases from J, with 11 bases between. Germline V lookup: CDR1 LGHNA, CDR2 YNFKEQ. CDR3: CASSQDTQTMNTEAFF. CDR3 sequence (DNA): TGTGCCAGCAGCCAAGATACGCAGACTATGAACACTGAAGCTTTCTTT.

V and J are TRBV6-6 and TRBJ1-6, with a possible D match to TRBD1 (5 bases). The CDR3 contains 15 residues. CDR1 and CDR2 from the germline V gene are MNHNY and SVGAGI (reference sequence). The V gene lost 0 bases and the J gene lost 8 bases, with 11 bases spanning the gap. The CDR3 loop is CASSYSGVFDSPLHF. DNA for the CDR3: TGTGCCAGCAGTTACTCAGGGGTATTTGATTCACCCCTCCACTTT.

The gene calls are TRBV28 and TRBJ2-1, with 9 bases identical to TRBD1. Germline V gene lookup returns CDR1 MDHEN and CDR2 SYDVKM. The CDR3 loop spans 17 amino acids. The ends lost 8 bases at V and 5 bases at J; junction bases unmatched: 16. CDR3 coding DNA: TGTGCCAGCGAAACTAACAACGGACAGGGGTGGGACAATGAGCAGTTCTTC. Translating gives CASETNNGQGWDNEQFF.

The chain combines TRBV11-1 with TRBJ2-7, with 14 positions matching TRBD2. V lost 2 bases, J lost 7 bases, and 4 bases stayed unmatched. There are 15 residues in the CDR3. Per the germline V gene, CDR1 is SGHAT and CDR2 is FQDESV (reference sequence). The CDR3 here is CASSLPRTSGGEQYF. DNA of the CDR3: TGTGCCAGCAGCTTACCCCGGACTAGCGGGGGGGAGCAGTACTTC.

The V call is TRBV24-1, the J call TRBJ1-4, with 10 bases lining up with TRBD1. The CDR3 sequence is 19 residues long. With V trimmed by 4 bases and J by 0 bases, 10 bases remained unmatched. Germline CDR1 KGHDR, CDR2 SFDVKD. The CDR3 reads CATSDLGQGENATNEKLFF. As DNA, the CDR3 is TGTGCCACCAGTGACCTCGGACAGGGGGAAAATGCAACTAATGAAAAACTGTTTTTT.

The rearrangement links TRBV4-1 to TRBJ2-3, with TRBD2 identical over 13 bases. Per germline, CDR1 MGHRA and CDR2 YSYEKL. The CDR3 loop spans 16 amino acids. V trimming: 4 bases; J trimming: 3 bases; junction bases outside the gene matches: 4. In DNA, the CDR3 is TGCGCCAGCAGCCGAACTAGCGGGGGGGCGACAGATACGCAGTATTTT. Translation: CASSRTSGGATDTQYF.

This chain connects TRBV4-2 to TRBJ2-7; 7 bases line up with TRBD2. The V and J ends lost 1 base and 4 bases, in that order; junction bases with no gene match: 10. Germline CDR1 reads LGHNA; CDR2 reads YNFKEQ. The CDR3 length is 16 residues. The CDR3 here is CASSQGGEGEGYEQYF. The DNA for the CDR3 is TGTGCCAGCAGCCAAGGGGGGGAAGGGGAGGGGTACGAGCAGTACTTC.

The V and J genes are TRBV2 and TRBJ2-1; 7 nucleotides match TRBD2. The CDR3 covers 19 residues. V lost 4 bases to trimming and J lost 0 bases; unmatched junction nucleotides: 15. Germline CDR1 reads SNHLY; CDR2 reads FYNNEI. The DNA of the CDR3 is TGTGCCAGCAGTGGCCGGAAAGTCCTACTAGCGAACTCCTACAATGAGCAGTTCTTC. This encodes CASSGRKVLLANSYNEQFF.

V is TRBV7-6 and J is TRBJ1-3; TRBD1 matches 7 bases. V trimming: 5 bases; J trimming: 2 bases; junction bases outside the gene matches: 12. The CDR3 spans 17 residues. The germline V gene has CDR1 SGHVS and CDR2 FNYEAQ. The CDR3 region is CASSHGNQGVTGNTIYF. The DNA of the CDR3 is TGTGCCAGCAGCCACGGGAATCAGGGGGTTACTGGAAACACCATATATTTT.

This chain links TRBV5-1 with TRBJ1-4, with D unclear. The germline V and J ends were trimmed by 4 bases and 8 bases, with 24 bases remaining between them. The CDR3 has 17 amino acids. Germline CDR1 reads SGHRS; CDR2 reads YFSETQ. CDR3 DNA sequence: TGCGCCAGCAGCCCCGGCGAGACGGAGGCCGTTGGGGAAAAACTGTTTTTT. Residues: CASSPGETEAVGEKLFF.

The genes are TRBV6-5 and TRBJ1-4; no clear D gene. CDR3 length: 12 residues. Looked up from germline, CDR1 is MNHEY and CDR2 is SVGAGI. With 0 bases removed from V and 14 bases from J, the gap between germline ends came to 10 bases. The CDR3 sequence is CASSYSGNKLFF. The CDR3 DNA reads as TGTGCCAGCAGTTACTCCGGGAATAAGCTGTTTTTT.

The chain is built from TRBV2 and TRBJ2-7; a weak D match, TRBD1 (7 bases). CDR1 and CDR2 from the germline V gene are SNHLY and FYNNEI. V lost 5 bases and J lost 4, with 15 bases in between. The CDR3 totals 14 residues. The CDR3 protein is CASSIQGRLYEQYF. The CDR3, as DNA: TGTGCCAGCAGTATACAGGGGAGGTTATACGAGCAGTACTTC. Variable domain in full (rest from reference TRBV2 and TRBJ2-7): EPEVTQTPSHQVTQMGQEVILRCVPISNHLYFYWYRQILGQKVEFLVSFYNNEISEKSEIFDDQFSVERPDGSNFTLKIRSTKLEDSAMYFCASSIQGRLYEQYFGPGTRLTVT.

The chain uses TRBV19 and TRBJ1-6; D might be TRBD1 (6 bases). V gave up 9 bases and J gave up 5 bases, with 11 bases separating them. CDR1 is LNHDA, CDR2 SQIVND, per germline (reference sequence). The CDR3 extends over 13 amino acids. The CDR3 DNA follows: TGTGCCAGCGACCCAGGGGATAATTCACCCCTCCACTTT. Translation: CASDPGDNSPLHF.

The rearrangement joins TRBV7-3 to TRBJ1-2; D is ambiguous. V gave up 1 base and J gave up 6 bases, with 9 bases separating them. Germline-derived CDR1 and CDR2 are SGHTA and FQGTGA. CDR3 length: 13 residues. CDR3 sequence (DNA): TGTGCCAGCAGCTTAAAGGCTGGAGATGGCTACACCTTC. Translating gives CASSLKAGDGYTF.